This TCR beta chain is drawn from a study of blood T cells in healthy people across ages. It was with a sample-barcoded 5' primer and a J-beta primer mix that a second PCR of roughly 6 to 12 cycles was run. Each cDNA molecule was tagged by a template-switch adaptor that had 12 random nucleotides. TCRdb reprocessed the 5' RACE reads with MiXCR, giving one entry per CDR3 protein. The data show about 930,000 distinct CDR3 sequences, 29% seen once. This clonotype was seen ten or more times. Its antigen is unknown. A read error may produce the germline difference seen at one junction end. The CDR3 is made up of 15 amino acids. CDR1 SSHAT and CDR2 FNYEAQ come from the germline V gene (reference sequence). Notes on the study in general: In these data, TCR beta diversity tracked strongly with naive T cell percentage.

The data also belong to a second study, concerning T cells of mothers and their children.

The receptor's source is a woman in her forties in good health. Sequencing was performed on blood. V is TRBV7-7 and J is TRBJ2-5, with 11 nucleotides matching TRBD1. The CDR3 loop is CASSLGQGAQETQYF. The CDR3 bases are TGTGCTAGCAGCCTCGGACAGGGGGCACAAGAGACCCAGTACTTC.